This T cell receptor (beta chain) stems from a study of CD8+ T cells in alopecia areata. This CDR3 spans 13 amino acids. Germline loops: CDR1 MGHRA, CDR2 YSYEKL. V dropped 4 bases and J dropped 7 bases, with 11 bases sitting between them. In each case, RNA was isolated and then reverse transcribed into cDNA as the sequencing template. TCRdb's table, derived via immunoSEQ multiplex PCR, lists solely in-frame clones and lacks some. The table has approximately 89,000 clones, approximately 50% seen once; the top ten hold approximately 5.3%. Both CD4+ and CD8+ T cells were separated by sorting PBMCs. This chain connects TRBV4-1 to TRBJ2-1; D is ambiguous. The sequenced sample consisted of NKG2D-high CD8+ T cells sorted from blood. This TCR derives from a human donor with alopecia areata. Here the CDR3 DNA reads TGCGCCAGCAGCCCGATGACCGGGAATGAGCAGTTCTTC. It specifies CASSPMTGNEQFF.